This paragraph reports one T cell receptor (beta chain). The data derive from a study of T cell responses to AZD1222 COVID-19 vaccine. The CDR3 is made up of 15 amino acids. Germline V CDR1 and CDR2: KGHSH, LQKENI. V dropped 2 bases and J dropped 4 bases, with 11 bases sitting between them. The data were produced by immunoSEQ multiplex PCR, yet TCRdb's version contains in-frame clones alone and is incomplete. The sample lists around 120,000 clones, around 90% occurring once. The source was peripheral blood, collected on day 0 of MenACWY control vaccination. The chain has TRBV18 and TRBJ2-2; no clear D gene. The sequence derives from an adult in good health. The CDR3 is CASSPSTIRTGELFF. CDR3 in DNA: TGTGCCAGCTCACCATCAACGATACGCACCGGGGAGCTGTTTTTT. The variable domain in full, with the rest retrieved from reference TRBV18 and TRBJ2-2, is NAGVMQNPRHLVRRRGQEARLRCSPMKGHSHVYWYRQLPEEGLKFMVYLQKENIIDESGMPKERFSAEFPKEGPSILRIQQVVRGDSAAYFCASSPSTIRTGELFFGEGSRLTVL.